Listed below are T cell receptor beta chains from one sample, sequenced in a study of neurological immune-mediated disorders. MiXCR was run by TCRdb on the 5' RACE reads, yielding one entry per CDR3 protein. Of around 29,000 distinct CDR3 sequences listed, under 6% are singletons. The sequencing input was CD4+ T cells from blood. Source of these receptors: a woman aged 50 to 65 in good health. CDR3s include the opening cysteine and the closing phenylalanine or tryptophan. The D gene is left open where the match is weak. The size entry gives once, few or many counts, or a class when the clone is expanded.

V gene	clone size	J gene	D gene	CDR3 protein	CDR3 DNA
TRBV10-2	many	TRBJ2-1	.	CASSEPHTGTQRNEQFF	TGCGCCAGCAGTGAGCCTCACACCGGGACCCAGCGCAATGAGCAGTTCTTC
TRBV28	many	TRBJ2-1	.	CASSLGDSYNEQFF	TGTGCCAGCAGTTTGGGGGACTCCTACAATGAGCAGTTCTTC
TRBV4-3	medium-sized	TRBJ2-2	.	CASSLGTGELFF	TGCGCCAGCAGCCTTGGCACCGGGGAGCTGTTTTTT
TRBV5-1	many	TRBJ2-5	.	CASSLGTAKETQYF	TGCGCCAGCAGCTTGGGGACAGCGAAAGAGACCCAGTACTTC
TRBV12-3/TRBV12-4	many	TRBJ2-1	.	CASSLNGADNEQFF	TGTGCCAGCAGTTTGAATGGAGCGGACAATGAGCAGTTCTTC
TRBV5-1	many	TRBJ1-2	TRBD1	CASSFFRDSDGYTF	TGCGCCAGCAGCTTCTTCCGGGACAGCGATGGCTACACCTTC
TRBV10-3	medium-sized	TRBJ1-4	.	CAIRNLESEKLFF	TGTGCCATCAGAAATTTGGAGTCGGAAAAACTGTTTTTT
TRBV7-9	many	TRBJ2-2	TRBD1	CASRTTIGQVHTGELFF	TGTGCCAGCAGGACAACAATAGGACAGGTCCACACCGGGGAGCTGTTTTTT
TRBV7-2	many	TRBJ1-2	.	CASSLDWGQGGYTF	TGTGCCAGCAGCTTAGATTGGGGGCAGGGTGGCTACACCTTC
TRBV2	few	TRBJ2-7	.	CASSESGRHYEQYF	TGTGCCAGCAGTGAAAGCGGCAGGCACTACGAGCAGTACTTC
TRBV20-1	many	TRBJ2-2	.	CSARDGTRSTGELFF	TGCAGTGCTAGAGATGGGACTCGATCTACCGGGGAGCTGTTTTTT
TRBV20-1	many	TRBJ1-3	TRBD1	CSALRTGGSGNTIYF	TGCAGTGCCCTTCGGACAGGGGGCTCTGGAAACACCATATATTTT
TRBV10-2	many	TRBJ2-5	.	CASMAESAGGTQYF	TGCGCCAGCATGGCAGAATCCGCCGGAGGGACCCAGTACTTC
TRBV10-3	many	TRBJ2-1	TRBD2	CAISDKGGSNEQFF	TGTGCCATCAGTGATAAGGGCGGGAGCAATGAGCAGTTCTTC
TRBV7-9	many	TRBJ2-1	.	CASSLAGVSNEQFF	TGTGCCAGCAGCTTAGCGGGGGTTAGCAATGAGCAGTTCTTC
TRBV20-1	many	TRBJ2-7	.	CSAGSYEQYF	TGCAGTGCAGGGAGTTACGAGCAGTACTTC
TRBV9	many	TRBJ1-4	.	CASSVAGANEKLFF	TGTGCCAGCAGCGTAGCAGGGGCTAATGAAAAACTGTTTTTT